This T cell receptor beta chain was profiled in a study of PD-1 blockade in classical Hodgkin lymphoma. Relapse after autologous stem cell transplantation occurred in every patient, and brentuximab vedotin exposure varied. In the case of this clone: The antigen remains undetermined.

Study-level findings and limits: The study reported lower baseline TCR diversity in newly diagnosed patients than in healthy donors. Reasons behind the repertoire differences stay unclear, perhaps disease activity or earlier therapy.

The CDR3 sequence is 17 residues long. The V segment lost 3 bases and the J segment 1 base; nucleotides outside the gene matches: 8. Germline loops: CDR1 ENHRY, CDR2 SYGVKD. Assay used: immunoSEQ multiplex PCR; TCRdb lists only in-frame clones, some missing. Here the sample spans roughly 60,000 clones, roughly 90% being singletons. Specimen: peripheral blood mononuclear cells (PBMCs), collected at baseline. The clonotype originates from a human donor with classical Hodgkin lymphoma. The J gene is TRBJ2-3, the V gene TRBV10-3; 9 bases agree with TRBD2. The CDR3 sequence: CAISDWGAGGRTDTQYF. CDR3 DNA: TGTGCCATCAGTGATTGGGGAGCGGGGGGACGCACAGATACGCAGTATTTT.